The clone carrying this T cell receptor beta chain was picked up a small number of times. V was shortened by 11 bases and J by 0 bases, with 23 bases between the two germline ends. The CDR3 extends over 17 amino acids. CDR1 is SNHLY, CDR2 FYNNEI, per germline. Both previously described methods and listed TCR primers were employed to make bulk TCR libraries. Each CDR3 protein is one row after TCRdb ran MiXCR on the PCR reads. Of about half a million distinct CDR3 sequences listed, over 20% are singletons. This sample was included in a study of molecular identifiers for immune sequencing clone quantification. With 10%, 30% or 50% of RNA, roughly 17,000 to 1,000,000 naive CD8 T cells were sequenced. Based on a CD8+CD4-CCR7+CD45RA+ profile, naive CD8 T cells were sorted.

The V gene is TRBV2, the J gene TRBJ1-3; tentative D call: TRBD1 (6 bases). The source material was naive CD8+ T cells from blood, with Jurkat cell RNA spiked in. The subset denotes: FACS-sorted CD8+CD4-CCR7+CD45RA+ naive T cells. This TCR was sampled from a human donor in good health. Some libraries in this study had Jurkat cell RNA spiked in. CDR3 in amino acids: CAGGGPRATFSGNTIYF. The CDR3 coding sequence is TGTGCCGGGGGGGGGCCCCGGGCTACGTTCTCTGGAAACACCATATATTTT.